This is a list of T cell receptor beta chains from one sample in a study of shared clonotypes between healthy human individuals. Measured with immunoSEQ multiplex PCR; TCRdb has only the in-frame clones, and not every one. Of about 870,000 clones detected, more than 85% appear once; the ten largest clones hold about 25%. The sample consisted of naive CD8+ T cells sorted from blood. The source of these receptors is a man under 40 in good health. Both conserved end residues are part of each CDR3. Fields, in order: V gene, J gene, D gene, CDR3 protein, CDR3 DNA. A D gene is named only where the DNA matches it firmly.

>TRBV5-1|TRBJ2-7|-
CASTHFGGQDEQYF
TGCGCCAGCACCCATTTTGGGGGGCAGGACGAGCAGTACTTC
>TRBV2|TRBJ2-7|-
CASQVDYEQYF
TGTGCCAGCCAAGTAGACTACGAGCAGTACTTC
>TRBV6-6|TRBJ2-7|-
CASSALTGVPSEQYF
TGTGCCAGCAGTGCTCTAACGGGAGTTCCCTCCGAGCAGTACTTC
>TRBV19|TRBJ2-7|-
CASSILHLYEQYF
TGTGCCAGTAGTATCCTCCACTTATACGAGCAGTACTTC
>TRBV4-3|TRBJ1-1|TRBD1
CASSQVGRTGRNTEAFF
TGCGCCAGCAGCCAAGTAGGGAGGACAGGCAGAAACACTGAAGCTTTCTTT
>TRBV5-4|TRBJ2-2|TRBD1
CASSFILGTGGEDTGELFF
TGTGCCAGCAGCTTCATCTTAGGGACAGGGGGCGAGGACACCGGGGAGCTGTTTTTT
>TRBV7-4|TRBJ2-2|-
CASSPGTTGELFF
TGTGCCAGCAGCCCAGGGACCACCGGGGAGCTGTTTTTT
>TRBV7-6|TRBJ2-2|TRBD2
CASSLTLAGDDGELFF
TGTGCCAGCAGCTTAACCCTAGCGGGAGATGACGGGGAGCTGTTTTTT
>TRBV18|TRBJ2-7|-
CASSPPSSYEQYF
TGTGCCAGCTCACCTCCCAGCTCCTATGAGCAGTACTTC
>TRBV11-2|TRBJ2-5|TRBD2
CASSSPWAAGGGETQYF
TGTGCCAGCAGCTCCCCGTGGGCGGCGGGAGGGGGAGAGACCCAGTACTTC
>TRBV10-3|TRBJ2-3|-
CAISDDSIDTQYF
TGTGCCATCAGTGATGACAGTATAGATACGCAGTATTTT